This TCR beta chain came from a study of cytomegalovirus exposure and HLA in healthy donors. Profiling relied on immunoSEQ multiplex PCR, and the TCRdb table lists in-frame clones only, not all of them. The sample consists of around 190,000 clones, roughly 86% of them appearing once. This CDR3 region has 12 residues. V lost 5 bases to trimming and J lost 5 bases, with 12 bases between them. Germline V gene lookup returns CDR1 SQVTM and CDR2 ANQGSEA. The sequence was collected from a young woman in good health and CMV-seronegative. Input material: PBMCs. The chain employs TRBV29-1 and TRBJ1-1, with D perhaps matching TRBD1 (6 bases). The CDR3, as DNA: TGCAGCGTTATGACAGGAGAAACTGAAGCTTTCTTT. It encodes CSVMTGETEAFF.